Reported below is one T cell receptor beta chain. This sample was included in a study of blood T cell repertoires in COVID-19. About the study: Acute and convalescent COVID-19 specimens originated in the United States, Italy and Spain. T cells, B-cell-depleted T cells, or PBMCs supplied cDNA or gDNA.

Germline-derived CDR1 and CDR2 are MNHEY and SVGAGI. CDR3 size: 14 residues. The germline V and J ends were trimmed by 2 bases and 3 bases, with 11 bases remaining between them. Original data processing: Using reference gene primer amplification, nucleated cell counts were estimated. Profiling relied on immunoSEQ multiplex PCR, and the TCRdb table lists in-frame clones only, not all of them. That table furnishes V, J and clone size, whereas the DNA furnished D and trimming. The sample yields 30,000 to 40,000 clones, 88% seen once. The genes are TRBV6-5 and TRBJ2-7, with D maybe TRBD1 (6 bases). This TCR came from a man in his sixties with active COVID-19. Material for sequencing was peripheral blood. The CDR3 DNA sequence: TGTGCCAGCAGTTACCGGGGCAGGGGCTACGAGCAGTACTTC. Amino acid sequence: CASSYRGRGYEQYF.